The clone carrying this TCR beta chain occurred many times. Its target is unknown. General study findings and limits: Larger-cohort validation covered only one TCR beta V-J rearrangement. Tumor memory CD4+ T cell TCR gene usage was found to cluster with blood and lymph node memory CD4+ cells and with lymph node naive CD4+ cells.

V lost 5 bases and J lost 0; bases outside the gene matches: 3. Germline V CDR1 and CDR2: SGHVT, SQSDAQ. The CDR3 is 15 residues long. The sorted Tregs were CD4+CD25+CD127-/low cells. Semi-nested PCR with Nested Universal Primer A followed constant-region reverse priming of full-length variable regions. TCRdb independently ran MiXCR on the 5' RACE reads; one entry per CDR3 protein. Of fewer than 13,000 distinct CDR3 sequences listed, roughly 15% were seen once; the top ten hold around 4%. This chain links TRBV7-4 with TRBJ2-7, with 11 nucleotides matching TRBD2. The sequence was obtained from a female donor with breast cancer. Sequenced: Tregs sorted from a lymph node. CDR3 protein: CASSGTSGSSYEQYF. For the CDR3, the DNA is TGTGCCAGCAGCGGTACTAGCGGGAGCTCCTACGAGCAGTACTTC.